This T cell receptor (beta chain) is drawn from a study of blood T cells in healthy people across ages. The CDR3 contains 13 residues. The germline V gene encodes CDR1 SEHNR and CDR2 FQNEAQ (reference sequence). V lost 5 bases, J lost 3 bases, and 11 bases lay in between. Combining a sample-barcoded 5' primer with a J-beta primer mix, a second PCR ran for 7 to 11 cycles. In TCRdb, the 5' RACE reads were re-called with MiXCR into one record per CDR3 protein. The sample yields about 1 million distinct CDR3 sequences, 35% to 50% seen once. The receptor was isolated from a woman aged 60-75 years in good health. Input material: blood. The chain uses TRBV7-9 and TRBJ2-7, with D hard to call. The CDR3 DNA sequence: TGTGCCAGCAGCGACCCACACGGCTACGAGCAGTACTTC. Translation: CASSDPHGYEQYF.